This record concerns one T cell receptor beta chain sequence. MiXCR, run by TCRdb on the 5' RACE reads, gives a single entry per CDR3 protein. The sample has a few hundred thousand distinct CDR3 sequences; around 20% are singletons. This sample was taken from a study of T-cell memory formation after mild COVID-19. Per germline, CDR1 SGHAT and CDR2 FQNNGV. The CDR3 runs to 17 residues. V was trimmed by 5 bases and J by 0 bases, leaving 14 bases between them. The receptor was isolated from an adult woman who had mild COVID-19 (a few samples of this study predate the infection). Cell type and time point are not known. This sequence joins TRBV11-2 and TRBJ1-6; the D gene is possibly TRBD1 (5 bases). The sequenced material came from PBMCs or a T cell subset sorted from them (not recorded which). The CDR3 loop is CASSRPGQSSYNSPLHF. CDR3 in DNA: TGTGCCAGCAGCCGACCAGGGCAGAGCTCCTATAATTCACCCCTCCACTTT.